Sequencing of this TCR beta chain was carried out in a study of blood T cells in healthy people across ages. Overall study findings and caveats: Per million T cells, the diversity of TCR beta decreased roughly linearly as age advanced. PBMCs were not sorted, which prevented a conclusive comparison of naive versus antigen-experienced cells. It was the long-lived donors that had more naive CD4+ cells and higher diversity than aged donors.

A J-beta primer mix and a sample-barcoded 5' primer were used in a second PCR of about 7 to 12 cycles. TCRdb called the 5' RACE reads again in MiXCR, with one record for every CDR3 protein. The sample includes some 860,000 distinct CDR3 sequences, about 61% of them seen just once. The germline V and J ends were trimmed by 5 bases and 1 base, with 18 bases remaining between them. The CDR3 totals 16 residues. Germline V gene data show CDR1 as SEHNR and CDR2 as FQNEAQ (reference sequence). As regards this clonotype: Its antigen is not known.

The chain recombines TRBV7-9 with TRBJ2-7; D tentatively reads TRBD1 or TRBD2 (6 bases each). The sequence was obtained from a man in his forties or fifties in good health. The sequenced sample consisted of blood. Here the CDR3 DNA reads TGTGCCAGCAGCCCGAAGGGGGGCTGGGATTCCTACGAGCAGTACTTC. It is translated as CASSPKGGWDSYEQYF.